These T cell receptor beta chains were read from a single sample in a study of blood T cell repertoires in COVID-19. Sequencing was performed with immunoSEQ multiplex PCR; in TCRdb, only in-frame clones are kept and a portion is missing. The sample has around 70,000 clones; roughly 80% are singletons. Sequenced sample: peripheral blood. These receptors originate from a woman of 80 years or more with active or convalescent COVID-19. The CDR3 runs from the conserved cysteine through the conserved F or W. Fields, in order: CDR3 protein, CDR3 DNA, J gene, clone size, D gene, V gene. D genes are given only for firm matches. Some rows have no size entry. The others give once, few or many, or a class for an expanded clone.

cdr3_aa: CASSGQARHTWGPDTQYF; cdr3_nt: TGTGCCAGCAGTGGACAGGCGCGCCACACCTGGGGCCCAGATACGCAGTATTTT; j_call: TRBJ2-3; clone_size: NA; d_call: NA; v_call: TRBV6-1
cdr3_aa: CASSPGLAGGEQFF; cdr3_nt: TGTGCCAGCAGCCCCGGACTAGCGGGGGGGGAGCAGTTCTTC; j_call: TRBJ2-1; clone_size: NA; d_call: TRBD2; v_call: TRBV28
cdr3_aa: CASREGSYGYTF; cdr3_nt: TGTGCCAGCAGGGAGGGGTCGTATGGCTACACCTTC; j_call: TRBJ1-2; clone_size: once; d_call: NA; v_call: TRBV6-5
cdr3_aa: CATSRDLNSPLHF; cdr3_nt: TGTGCCACCAGCAGAGATCTAAATTCACCCCTCCACTTT; j_call: TRBJ1-6; clone_size: NA; d_call: NA; v_call: TRBV15
cdr3_aa: CASSPITGGRGNEKLFF; cdr3_nt: TGTGCCAGCAGCCCCATCACGGGAGGGCGTGGTAATGAAAAACTGTTTTTT; j_call: TRBJ1-4; clone_size: NA; d_call: NA; v_call: TRBV14
cdr3_aa: CASSRTGGTYEQYF; cdr3_nt: TGTGCCAGCAGTCGTACAGGGGGGACGTACGAGCAGTACTTC; j_call: TRBJ2-7; clone_size: few; d_call: TRBD1; v_call: TRBV5-4
cdr3_aa: CASRPSTGGNEKLFF; cdr3_nt: TGTGCCAGTAGGCCCTCGACAGGGGGCAATGAAAAACTGTTTTTT; j_call: TRBJ1-4; clone_size: NA; d_call: TRBD1; v_call: TRBV19
cdr3_aa: CASSGKTGGFSPLHF; cdr3_nt: TGTGCCAGCAGTGGAAAGACAGGGGGCTTTTCACCCCTCCACTTT; j_call: TRBJ1-6; clone_size: NA; d_call: TRBD1; v_call: TRBV27
cdr3_aa: CASSLSRTGGMEKLFF; cdr3_nt: TGTGCCAGCAGCTTATCCCGGACAGGGGGCATGGAAAAACTGTTTTTT; j_call: TRBJ1-4; clone_size: NA; d_call: TRBD1; v_call: TRBV7-2
cdr3_aa: CASSKDSFYEQYF; cdr3_nt: TGTGCCAGCAGCAAGGACAGCTTCTACGAGCAGTACTTC; j_call: TRBJ2-7; clone_size: NA; d_call: NA; v_call: TRBV7-2
cdr3_aa: CASRDPQGKKLFF; cdr3_nt: TGTGCCAGCAGAGATCCACAGGGTAAAAAACTGTTTTTT; j_call: TRBJ1-4; clone_size: NA; d_call: NA; v_call: TRBV25-1
cdr3_aa: CASSPHERGEQYF; cdr3_nt: TGTGCCAGCTCACCCCATGAGCGCGGGGAGCAGTACTTC; j_call: TRBJ2-7; clone_size: NA; d_call: NA; v_call: TRBV18
cdr3_aa: CASSFLDRDSPLHF; cdr3_nt: TGTGCCAGCAGTTTTTTGGATCGGGATTCACCCCTCCACTTT; j_call: TRBJ1-6; clone_size: NA; d_call: NA; v_call: TRBV27